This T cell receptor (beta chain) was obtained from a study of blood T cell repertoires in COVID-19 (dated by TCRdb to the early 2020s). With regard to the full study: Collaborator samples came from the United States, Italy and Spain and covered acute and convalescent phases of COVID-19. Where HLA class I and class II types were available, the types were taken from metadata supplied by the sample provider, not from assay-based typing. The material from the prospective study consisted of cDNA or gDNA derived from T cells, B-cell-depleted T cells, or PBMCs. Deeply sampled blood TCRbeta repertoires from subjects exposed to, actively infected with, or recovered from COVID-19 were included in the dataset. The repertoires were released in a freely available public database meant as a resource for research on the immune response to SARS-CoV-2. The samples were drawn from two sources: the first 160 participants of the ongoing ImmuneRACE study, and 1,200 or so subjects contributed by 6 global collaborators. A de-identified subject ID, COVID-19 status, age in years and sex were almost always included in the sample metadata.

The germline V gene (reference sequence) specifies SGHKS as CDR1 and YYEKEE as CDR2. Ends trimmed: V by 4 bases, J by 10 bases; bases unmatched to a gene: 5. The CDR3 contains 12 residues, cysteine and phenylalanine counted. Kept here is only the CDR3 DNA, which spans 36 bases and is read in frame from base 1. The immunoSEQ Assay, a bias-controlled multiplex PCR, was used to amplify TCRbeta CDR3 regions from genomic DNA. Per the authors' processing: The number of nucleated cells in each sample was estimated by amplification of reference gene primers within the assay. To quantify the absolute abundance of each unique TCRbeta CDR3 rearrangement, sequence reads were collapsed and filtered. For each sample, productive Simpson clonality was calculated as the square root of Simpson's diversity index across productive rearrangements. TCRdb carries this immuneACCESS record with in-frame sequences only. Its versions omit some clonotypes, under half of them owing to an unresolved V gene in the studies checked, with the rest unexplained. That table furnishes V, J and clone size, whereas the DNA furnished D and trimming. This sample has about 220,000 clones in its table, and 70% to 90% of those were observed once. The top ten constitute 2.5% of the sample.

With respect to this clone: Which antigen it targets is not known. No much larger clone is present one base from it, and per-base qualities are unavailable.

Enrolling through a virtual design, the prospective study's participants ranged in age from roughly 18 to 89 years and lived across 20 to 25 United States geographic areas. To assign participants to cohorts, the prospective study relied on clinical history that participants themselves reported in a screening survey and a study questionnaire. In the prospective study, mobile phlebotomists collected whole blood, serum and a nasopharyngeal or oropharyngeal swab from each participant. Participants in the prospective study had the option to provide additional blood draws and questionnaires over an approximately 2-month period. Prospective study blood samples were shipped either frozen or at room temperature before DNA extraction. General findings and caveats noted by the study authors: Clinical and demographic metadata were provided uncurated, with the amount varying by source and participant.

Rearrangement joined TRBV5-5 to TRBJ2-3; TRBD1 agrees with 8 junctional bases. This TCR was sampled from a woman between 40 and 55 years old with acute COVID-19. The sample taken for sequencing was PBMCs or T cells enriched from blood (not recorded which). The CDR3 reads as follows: CASSQGAQSQYF. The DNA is TGTGCCAGCAGCCAGGGGGCGCAGTCGCAGTATTTT.